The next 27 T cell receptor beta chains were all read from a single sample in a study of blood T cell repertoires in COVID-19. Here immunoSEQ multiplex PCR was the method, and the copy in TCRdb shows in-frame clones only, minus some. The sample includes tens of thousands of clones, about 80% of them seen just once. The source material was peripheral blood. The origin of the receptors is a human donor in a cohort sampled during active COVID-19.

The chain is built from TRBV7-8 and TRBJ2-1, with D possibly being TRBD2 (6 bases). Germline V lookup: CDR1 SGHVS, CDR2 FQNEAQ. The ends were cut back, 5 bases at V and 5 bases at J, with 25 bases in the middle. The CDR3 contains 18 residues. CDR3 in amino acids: CASSPTGLMQVVDNEQFF. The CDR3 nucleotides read TGTGCCAGCAGCCCCACCGGACTAATGCAGGTTGTGGACAATGAGCAGTTCTTC.

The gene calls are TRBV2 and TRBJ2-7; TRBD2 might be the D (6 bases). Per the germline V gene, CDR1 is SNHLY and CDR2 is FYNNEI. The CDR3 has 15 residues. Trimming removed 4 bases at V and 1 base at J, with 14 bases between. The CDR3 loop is CASSGAGGTSYEQYF. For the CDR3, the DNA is TGTGCCAGCAGTGGGGCGGGCGGGACTTCCTACGAGCAGTACTTC.

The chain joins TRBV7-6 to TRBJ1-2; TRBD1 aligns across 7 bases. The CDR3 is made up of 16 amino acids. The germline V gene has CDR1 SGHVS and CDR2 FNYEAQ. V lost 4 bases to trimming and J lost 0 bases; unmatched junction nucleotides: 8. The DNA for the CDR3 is TGTGCCAGCAGCTGTACAGGGACAGAAGCTAACTATGGCTACACCTTC. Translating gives CASSCTGTEANYGYTF.

In nucleotides, the CDR3 is TGTGCCAGCAGCTTAGGCAGGGGGCCCGGGGAGCTGTTTTTT. Protein sequence: CASSLGRGPGELFF. The chain employs TRBV7-3 and TRBJ2-2, with TRBD1 matching over 8 bases. This CDR3 region has 14 residues. CDR1 SGHTA and CDR2 FQGTGA come from the germline V gene. J was trimmed by 6 bases and V by 2 bases; bases with no gene match: 2.

The chain's CDR3 is CASSVESRGNYGYTF. CDR3 nucleotide sequence: TGTGCCAGCAGCGTAGAGTCTAGGGGGAACTATGGCTACACCTTC. This chain links TRBV9 with TRBJ1-2, with a weak D call TRBD1 (6 bases). The CDR3 covers 15 residues. With 0 bases removed from V and 2 bases from J, the gap between germline ends came to 11 bases. Germline values: CDR1 SGDLS, CDR2 YYNGEE.

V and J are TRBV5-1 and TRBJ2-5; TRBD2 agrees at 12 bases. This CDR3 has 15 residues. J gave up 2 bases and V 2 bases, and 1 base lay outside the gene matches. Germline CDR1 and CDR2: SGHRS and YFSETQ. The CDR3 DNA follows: TGCGCCAGCAGCTTCCTAGCGGGGGGGCAAGAGACCCAGTACTTC. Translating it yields CASSFLAGGQETQYF.

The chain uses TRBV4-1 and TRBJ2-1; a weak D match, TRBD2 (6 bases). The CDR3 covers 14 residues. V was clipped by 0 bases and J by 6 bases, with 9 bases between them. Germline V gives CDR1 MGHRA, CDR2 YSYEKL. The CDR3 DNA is TGCGCCAGCAGCCAAGATGTGGGGGGCAATGAGCAGTTCTTC. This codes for CASSQDVGGNEQFF.

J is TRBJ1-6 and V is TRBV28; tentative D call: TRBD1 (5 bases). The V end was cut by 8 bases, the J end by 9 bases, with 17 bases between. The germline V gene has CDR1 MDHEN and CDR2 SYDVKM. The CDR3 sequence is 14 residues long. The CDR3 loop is CASRRGERVSPLHF. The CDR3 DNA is TGTGCCAGCCGGAGGGGAGAGAGGGTTTCACCCCTCCACTTT.

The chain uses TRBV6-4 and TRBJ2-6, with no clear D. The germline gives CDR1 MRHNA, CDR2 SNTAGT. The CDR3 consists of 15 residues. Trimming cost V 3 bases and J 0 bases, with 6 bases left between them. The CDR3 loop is CASSDDNSGANVLTF. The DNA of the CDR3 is TGTGCCAGCAGTGATGACAACTCTGGGGCCAACGTCCTGACTTTC.

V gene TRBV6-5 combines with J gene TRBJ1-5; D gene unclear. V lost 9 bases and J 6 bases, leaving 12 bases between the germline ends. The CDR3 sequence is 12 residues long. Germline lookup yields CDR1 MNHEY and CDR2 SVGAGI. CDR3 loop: CASSAGGQPQHF. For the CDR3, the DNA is TGTGCCAGTTCTGCGGGCGGTCAGCCCCAGCATTTT.

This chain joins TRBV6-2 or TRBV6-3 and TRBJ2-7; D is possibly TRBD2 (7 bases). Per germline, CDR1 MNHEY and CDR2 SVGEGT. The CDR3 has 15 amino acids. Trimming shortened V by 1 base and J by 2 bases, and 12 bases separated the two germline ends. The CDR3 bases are TGTGCCAGCAGTTACTTCGGGGGGCCAACCTACGAGCAGTACTTC. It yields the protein CASSYFGGPTYEQYF.

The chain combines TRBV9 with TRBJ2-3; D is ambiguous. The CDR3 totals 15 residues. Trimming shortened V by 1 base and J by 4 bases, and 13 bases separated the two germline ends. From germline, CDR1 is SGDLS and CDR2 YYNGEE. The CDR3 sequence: CASSVSPDTSDTQYF. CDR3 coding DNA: TGTGCCAGCAGCGTATCCCCCGACACTTCAGATACGCAGTATTTT.

The DNA of the CDR3 is TGTGCCAGTAGTATGAAGGGGGCGGTAGGCTACACCTTC. Its protein is CASSMKGAVGYTF. The V call is TRBV19, the J call TRBJ1-2; 7 bases map to TRBD1. This CDR3 is built from 13 residues. Losses at the gene ends were 3 bases for V and 8 bases for J; bases not matched to a gene: 6. CDR1 and CDR2 (germline): LNHDA, SQIVND (reference sequence).

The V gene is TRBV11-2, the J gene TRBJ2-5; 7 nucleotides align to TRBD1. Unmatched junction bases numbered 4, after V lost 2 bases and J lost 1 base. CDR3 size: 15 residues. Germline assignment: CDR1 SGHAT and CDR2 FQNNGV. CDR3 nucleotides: TGTGCCAGCAGCTTAAGGGGGCTACTCCAAGAGACCCAGTACTTC. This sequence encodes CASSLRGLLQETQYF.

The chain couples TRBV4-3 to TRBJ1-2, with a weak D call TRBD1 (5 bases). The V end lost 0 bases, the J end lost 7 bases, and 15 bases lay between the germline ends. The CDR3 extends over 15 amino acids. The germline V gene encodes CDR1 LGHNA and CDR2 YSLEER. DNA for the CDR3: TGCGCCAGCAGCCAAGATAGGCGGGGGACCGGTGGCTACACCTTC. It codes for CASSQDRRGTGGYTF.

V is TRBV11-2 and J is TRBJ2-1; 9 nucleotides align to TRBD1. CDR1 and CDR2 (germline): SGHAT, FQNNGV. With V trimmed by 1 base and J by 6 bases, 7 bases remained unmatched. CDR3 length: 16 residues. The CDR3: CASSLGGTGRGNEQFF. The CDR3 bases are TGTGCCAGCAGCTTAGGCGGGACAGGGCGTGGCAATGAGCAGTTCTTC.

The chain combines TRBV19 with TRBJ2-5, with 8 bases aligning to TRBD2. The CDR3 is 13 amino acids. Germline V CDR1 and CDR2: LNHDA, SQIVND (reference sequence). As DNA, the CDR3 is TGTGCATCACGGGAGGGCGGAAGAGAGACCCAGTACTTC. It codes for CASREGGRETQYF.

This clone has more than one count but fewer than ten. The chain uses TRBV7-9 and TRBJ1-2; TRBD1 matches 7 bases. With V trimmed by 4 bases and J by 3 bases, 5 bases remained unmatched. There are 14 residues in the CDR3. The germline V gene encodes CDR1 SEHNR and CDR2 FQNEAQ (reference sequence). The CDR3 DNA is TGTGCCAGCAGCTCACAGGGGCTGGACTATGGCTACACCTTC. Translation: CASSSQGLDYGYTF.

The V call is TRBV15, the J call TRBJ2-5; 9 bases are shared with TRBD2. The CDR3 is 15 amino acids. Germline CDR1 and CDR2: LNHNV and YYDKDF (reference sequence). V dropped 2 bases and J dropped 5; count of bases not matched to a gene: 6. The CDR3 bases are TGTGCCACCAGCAGAAGAGCGGGGGGCGTTGAGACCCAGTACTTC. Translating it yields CATSRRAGGVETQYF.

CDR3: CASSPHLAGYTGELFF. In DNA form, the CDR3 reads TGTGCCAGCAGCCCGCACCTAGCGGGGTACACCGGGGAGCTGTTTTTT. The rearrangement links TRBV7-2 to TRBJ2-2; 9 positions agree with TRBD2. Looked up from germline, CDR1 is SGHTA and CDR2 is FQGNSA. The J segment lost 3 bases and the V segment lost 5 bases, leaving 7 bases of the junction unmatched. CDR3 length equals 16 residues.

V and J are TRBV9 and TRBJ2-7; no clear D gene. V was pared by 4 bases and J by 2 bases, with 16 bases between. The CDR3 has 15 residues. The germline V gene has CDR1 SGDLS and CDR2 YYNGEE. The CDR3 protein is CASSLGAPYPYEQYF. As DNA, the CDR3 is TGTGCCAGCAGCTTAGGCGCCCCATACCCCTACGAGCAGTACTTC.

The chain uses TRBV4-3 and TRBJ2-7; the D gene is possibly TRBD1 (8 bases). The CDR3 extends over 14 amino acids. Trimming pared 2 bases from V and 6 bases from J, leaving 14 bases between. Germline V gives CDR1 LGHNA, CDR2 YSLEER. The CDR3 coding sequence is TGCGCCAGCAGCCAAAGGACAGGGAGGGGCGAGCAGTACTTC. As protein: CASSQRTGRGEQYF.

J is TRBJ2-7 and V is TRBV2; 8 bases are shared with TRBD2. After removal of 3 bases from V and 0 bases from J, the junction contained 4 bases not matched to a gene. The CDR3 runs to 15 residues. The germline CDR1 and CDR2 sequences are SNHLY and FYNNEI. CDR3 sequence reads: CASSDSGVSSYEQYF. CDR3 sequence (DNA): TGTGCCAGCAGTGATAGCGGGGTGAGCTCCTACGAGCAGTACTTC.

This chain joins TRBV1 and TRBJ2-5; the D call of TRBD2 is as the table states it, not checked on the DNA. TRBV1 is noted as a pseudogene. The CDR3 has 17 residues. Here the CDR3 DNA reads TGCACCAGCAGCCAAGATCACAAGCGGGAGGGCGTGGAGACCCAGTACTTC. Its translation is CTSSQDHKREGVETQYF.

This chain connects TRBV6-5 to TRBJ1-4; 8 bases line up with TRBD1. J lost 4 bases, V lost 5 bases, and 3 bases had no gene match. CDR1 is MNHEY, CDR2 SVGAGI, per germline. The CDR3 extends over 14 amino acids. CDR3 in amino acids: CASSRTGSNEKLFF. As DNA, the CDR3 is TGTGCCAGCAGTCGGACAGGGAGTAATGAAAAACTGTTTTTT.

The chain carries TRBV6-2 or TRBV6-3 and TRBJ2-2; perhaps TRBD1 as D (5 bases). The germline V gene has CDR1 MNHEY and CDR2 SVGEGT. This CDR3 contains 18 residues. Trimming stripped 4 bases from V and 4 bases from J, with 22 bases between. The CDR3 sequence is CASSSPSGKGQGTGELFF. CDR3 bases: TGTGCCAGCAGTTCCCCCTCAGGGAAGGGGCAGGGCACCGGGGAGCTGTTTTTT.

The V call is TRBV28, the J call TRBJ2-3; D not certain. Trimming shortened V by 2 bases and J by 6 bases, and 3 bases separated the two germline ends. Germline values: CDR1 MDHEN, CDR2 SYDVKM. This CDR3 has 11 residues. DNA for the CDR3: TGTGCCAGCAGTTTACTTGATACGCAGTATTTT. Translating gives CASSLLDTQYF.